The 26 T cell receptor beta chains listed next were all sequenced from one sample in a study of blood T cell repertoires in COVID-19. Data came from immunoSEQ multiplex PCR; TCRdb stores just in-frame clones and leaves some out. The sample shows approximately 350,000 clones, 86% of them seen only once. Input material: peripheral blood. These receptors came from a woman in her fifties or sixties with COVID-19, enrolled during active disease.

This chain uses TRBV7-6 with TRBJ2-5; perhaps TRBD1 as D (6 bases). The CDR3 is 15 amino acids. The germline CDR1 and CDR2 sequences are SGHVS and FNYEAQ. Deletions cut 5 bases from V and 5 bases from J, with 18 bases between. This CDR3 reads CASSRLHRAGETQYF. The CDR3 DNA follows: TGTGCCAGCAGCCGTTTGCACAGGGCTGGGGAGACCCAGTACTTC.

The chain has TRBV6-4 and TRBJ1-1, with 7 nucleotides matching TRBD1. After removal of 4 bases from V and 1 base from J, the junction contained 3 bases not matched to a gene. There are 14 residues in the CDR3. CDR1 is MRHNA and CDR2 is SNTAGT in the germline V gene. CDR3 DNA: TGTGCCAGCAGTGGGAGGGGGCGGAACACTGAAGCTTTCTTT. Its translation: CASSGRGRNTEAFF.

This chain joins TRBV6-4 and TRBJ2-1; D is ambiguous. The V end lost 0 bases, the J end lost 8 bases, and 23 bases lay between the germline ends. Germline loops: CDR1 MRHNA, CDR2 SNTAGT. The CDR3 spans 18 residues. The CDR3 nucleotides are TGTGCCAGCAGTGACTCCCGGAGCCGACCCATTCCCCGGGATGAGCAGTTCTTC. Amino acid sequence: CASSDSRSRPIPRDEQFF.

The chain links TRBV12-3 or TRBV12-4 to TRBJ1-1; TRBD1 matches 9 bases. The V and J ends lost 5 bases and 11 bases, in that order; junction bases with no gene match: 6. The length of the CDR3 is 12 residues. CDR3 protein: CASSAGTGLAFF. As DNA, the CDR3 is TGTGCCAGCAGTGCCGGGACAGGGTTGGCTTTCTTT.

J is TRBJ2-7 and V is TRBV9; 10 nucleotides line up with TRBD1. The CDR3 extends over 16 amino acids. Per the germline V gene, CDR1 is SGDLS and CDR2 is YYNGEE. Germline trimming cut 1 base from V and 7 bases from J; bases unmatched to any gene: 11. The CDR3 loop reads CASSVWGQGNLQEQYF. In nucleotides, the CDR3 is TGTGCCAGCAGCGTATGGGGACAGGGGAACCTCCAGGAGCAGTACTTC.

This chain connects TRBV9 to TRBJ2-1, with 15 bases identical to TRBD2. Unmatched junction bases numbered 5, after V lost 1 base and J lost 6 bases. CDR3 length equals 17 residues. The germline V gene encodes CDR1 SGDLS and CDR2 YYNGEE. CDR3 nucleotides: TGTGCCAGCAGCGTATCTGGGACTAGCGGGGGGCGCAATGAGCAGTTCTTC. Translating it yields CASSVSGTSGGRNEQFF.

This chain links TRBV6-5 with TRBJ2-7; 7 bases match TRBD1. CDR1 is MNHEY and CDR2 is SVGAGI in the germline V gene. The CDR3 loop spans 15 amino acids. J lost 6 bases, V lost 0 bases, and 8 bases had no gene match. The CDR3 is CASSYSSKGASEQYF. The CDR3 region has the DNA TGTGCCAGCAGTTACTCGTCGAAGGGGGCGAGCGAGCAGTACTTC.

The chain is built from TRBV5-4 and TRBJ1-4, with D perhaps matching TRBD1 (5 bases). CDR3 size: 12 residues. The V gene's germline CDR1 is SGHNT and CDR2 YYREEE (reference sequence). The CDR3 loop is CAATDTNEKLFF. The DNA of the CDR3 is TGTGCAGCGACGGACACCAATGAAAAACTGTTTTTT.

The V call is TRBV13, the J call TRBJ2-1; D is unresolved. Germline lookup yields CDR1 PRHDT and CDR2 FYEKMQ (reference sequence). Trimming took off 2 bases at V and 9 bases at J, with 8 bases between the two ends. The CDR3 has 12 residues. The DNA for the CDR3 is TGTGCCAGCAGCTTAATTGTCTCTGAGCAGTTCTTC. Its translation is CASSLIVSEQFF.

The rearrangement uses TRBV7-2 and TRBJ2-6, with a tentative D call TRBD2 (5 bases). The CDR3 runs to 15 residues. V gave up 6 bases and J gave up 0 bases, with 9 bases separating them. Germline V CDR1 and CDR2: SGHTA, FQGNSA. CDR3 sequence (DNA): TGTGCCAGCAGTTCCGACTACTCTGGGGCCAACGTCCTGACTTTC. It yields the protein CASSSDYSGANVLTF.

In nucleotides, the CDR3 is TGTGCCAGCAGCTTAACGATTGAGCCGACAGGGAAAGGCTACACCTTC. This translates into CASSLTIEPTGKGYTF. This chain joins TRBV11-2 and TRBJ1-2, with TRBD1 identical over 7 bases. Germline-derived CDR1 and CDR2 are SGHAT and FQNNGV. The CDR3 spans 16 residues. V dropped 2 bases and J dropped 8; count of bases not matched to a gene: 14.

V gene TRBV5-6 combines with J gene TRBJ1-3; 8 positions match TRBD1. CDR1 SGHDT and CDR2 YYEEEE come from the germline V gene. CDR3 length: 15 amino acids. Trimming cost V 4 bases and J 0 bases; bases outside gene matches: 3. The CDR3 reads CASSPGQGSGNTIYF. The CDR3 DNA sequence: TGTGCCAGCAGCCCAGGACAGGGCTCTGGAAACACCATATATTTT.

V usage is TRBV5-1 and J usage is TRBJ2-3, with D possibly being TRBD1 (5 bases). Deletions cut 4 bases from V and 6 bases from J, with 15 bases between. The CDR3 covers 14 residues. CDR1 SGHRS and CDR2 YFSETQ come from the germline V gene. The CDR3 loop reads CASSPGNSFDTQYF. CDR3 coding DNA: TGCGCCAGCAGCCCAGGGAACTCTTTTGATACGCAGTATTTT.

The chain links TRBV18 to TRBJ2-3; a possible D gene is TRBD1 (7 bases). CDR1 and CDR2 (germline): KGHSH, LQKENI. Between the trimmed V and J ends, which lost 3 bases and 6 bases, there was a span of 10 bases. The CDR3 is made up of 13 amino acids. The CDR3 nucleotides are TGTGCCAGCTCACCCAGGGGGAGGGATACGCAGTATTTT. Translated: CASSPRGRDTQYF.

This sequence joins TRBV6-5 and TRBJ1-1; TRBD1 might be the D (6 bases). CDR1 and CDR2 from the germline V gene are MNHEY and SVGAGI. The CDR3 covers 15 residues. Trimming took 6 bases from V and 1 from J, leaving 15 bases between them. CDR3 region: CASRQHREGNTEAFF. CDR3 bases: TGTGCCAGCAGGCAGCACAGGGAGGGGAACACTGAAGCTTTCTTT.

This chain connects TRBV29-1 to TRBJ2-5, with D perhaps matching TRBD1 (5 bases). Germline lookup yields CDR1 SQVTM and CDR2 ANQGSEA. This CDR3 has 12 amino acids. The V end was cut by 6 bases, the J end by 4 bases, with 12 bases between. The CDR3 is CSVETGAETQYF. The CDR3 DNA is TGCAGCGTGGAAACAGGAGCAGAGACCCAGTACTTC.

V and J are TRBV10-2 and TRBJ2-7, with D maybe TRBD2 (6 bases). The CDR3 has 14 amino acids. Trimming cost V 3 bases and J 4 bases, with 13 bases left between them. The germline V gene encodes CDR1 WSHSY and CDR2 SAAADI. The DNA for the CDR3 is TGCGCCAGCAGTGATGCGGGGATAACGTACGAGCAGTACTTC. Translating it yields CASSDAGITYEQYF.

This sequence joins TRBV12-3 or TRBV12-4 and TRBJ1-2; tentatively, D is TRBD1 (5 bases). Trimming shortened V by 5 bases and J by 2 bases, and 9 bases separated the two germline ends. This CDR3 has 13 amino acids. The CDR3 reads CASSRQINYGYTF. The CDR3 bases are TGTGCCAGCAGTCGACAGATAAACTATGGCTACACCTTC.

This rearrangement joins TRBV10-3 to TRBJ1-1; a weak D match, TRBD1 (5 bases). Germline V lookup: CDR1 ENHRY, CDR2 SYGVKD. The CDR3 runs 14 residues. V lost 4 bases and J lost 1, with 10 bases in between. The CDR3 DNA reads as TGTGCCATCAGTGGTGTCAGGGCGAACACTGAAGCTTTCTTT. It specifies CAISGVRANTEAFF.

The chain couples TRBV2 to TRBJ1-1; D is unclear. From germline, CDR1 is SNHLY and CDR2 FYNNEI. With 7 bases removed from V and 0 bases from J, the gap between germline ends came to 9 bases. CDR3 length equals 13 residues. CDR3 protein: CASIHGMNTEAFF. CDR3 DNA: TGTGCCAGCATCCACGGGATGAACACTGAAGCTTTCTTT.

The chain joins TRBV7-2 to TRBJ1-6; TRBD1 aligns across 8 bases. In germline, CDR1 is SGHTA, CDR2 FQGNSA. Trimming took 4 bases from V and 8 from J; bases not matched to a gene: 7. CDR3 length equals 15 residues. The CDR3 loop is CASSSVTGADSPLHF. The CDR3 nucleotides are TGTGCCAGCAGCTCCGTGACAGGGGCGGATTCACCCCTCCACTTT. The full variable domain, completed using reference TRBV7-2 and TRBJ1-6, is GAGVSQSPSNKVTEKGKDVELRCDPISGHTALYWYRQSLGQGLEFLIYFQGNSAPDKSGLPSDRFSAERTGGSVSTLTIQRTQQEDSAVYLCASSSVTGADSPLHFGNGTRLTVT.

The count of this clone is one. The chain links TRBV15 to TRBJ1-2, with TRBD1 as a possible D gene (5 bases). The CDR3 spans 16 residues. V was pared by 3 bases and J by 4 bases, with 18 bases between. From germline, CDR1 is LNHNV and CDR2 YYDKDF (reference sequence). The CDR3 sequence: CATSRDGGPGLYGYTF. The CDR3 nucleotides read TGTGCCACCAGCAGGGACGGAGGGCCGGGACTCTATGGCTACACCTTC.

The CDR3 DNA reads TGCGCCAGCAGCTTGGTAGGGGGCTTGAGCAATCAGCCCCAGCATTTT. Protein: CASSLVGGLSNQPQHF. The rearrangement links TRBV5-1 to TRBJ1-5, with 7 bases aligning to TRBD1. This CDR3 contains 16 residues. Germline loops: CDR1 SGHRS, CDR2 YFSETQ. After removal of 0 bases from V and 1 base from J, the junction contained 4 bases not matched to a gene. Together with reference TRBV5-1 and TRBJ1-5, the CDR3 gives the full variable domain: KAGVTQTPRYLIKTRGQQVTLSCSPISGHRSVSWYQQTPGQGLQFLFEYFSETQRNKGNFPGRFSGRQFSNSRSEMNVSTLELGDSALYLCASSLVGGLSNQPQHFGDGTRLSIL.

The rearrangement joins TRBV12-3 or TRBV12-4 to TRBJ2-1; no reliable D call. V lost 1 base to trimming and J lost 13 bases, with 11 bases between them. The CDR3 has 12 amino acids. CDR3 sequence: CASSLGRTFQFF. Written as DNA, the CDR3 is TGTGCCAGCAGTTTAGGCCGAACTTTTCAGTTCTTC.

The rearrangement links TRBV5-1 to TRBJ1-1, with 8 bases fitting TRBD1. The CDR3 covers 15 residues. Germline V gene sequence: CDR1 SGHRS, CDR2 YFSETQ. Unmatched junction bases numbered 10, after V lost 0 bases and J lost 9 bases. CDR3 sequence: CASSLDGQGRDQAFF. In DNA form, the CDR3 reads TGCGCCAGCAGCTTGGATGGACAGGGAAGGGACCAAGCTTTCTTT. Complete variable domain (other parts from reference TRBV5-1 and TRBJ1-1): KAGVTQTPRYLIKTRGQQVTLSCSPISGHRSVSWYQQTPGQGLQFLFEYFSETQRNKGNFPGRFSGRQFSNSRSEMNVSTLELGDSALYLCASSLDGQGRDQAFFGQGTRLTVV.

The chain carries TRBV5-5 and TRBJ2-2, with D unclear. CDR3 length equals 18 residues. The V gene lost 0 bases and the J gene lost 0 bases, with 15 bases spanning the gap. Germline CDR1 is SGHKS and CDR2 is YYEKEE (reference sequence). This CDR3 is CASSLAGGRAANTGELFF. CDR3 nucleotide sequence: TGTGCCAGCAGCTTGGCGGGTGGCAGAGCTGCGAACACCGGGGAGCTGTTTTTT.